The clone carrying this T cell receptor beta chain was picked up many times. Its antigen remains unknown. CDR1 is DFQATT, CDR2 SNEGSKA, per germline (reference sequence). Trimming pared 5 bases from V and 3 bases from J, leaving 14 bases between. The CDR3 runs to 13 residues. These data come from a study of glioma-infiltrating T cells. Whole-study findings and limits: Tissue and blood shared very few CDR3 sequences. Tissue-blood divergence was below expectation in non-neoplastic patients, above in gliomas.

Using RNA template, CDR3s of TCR alpha and beta were amplified with iRepertoire arm-PCR. A single record per CDR3 protein comes from TCRdb applying MiXCR to the multiplex PCR reads. The sample holds roughly 100,000 distinct CDR3 sequences, approximately 28% seen once. The V call is TRBV20-1, the J call TRBJ2-7, with D possibly TRBD1 on 6 matching bases. The sample taken for sequencing was glioma tissue, nonneoplastic brain tissue, or PBMCs (not recorded which). This receptor was taken from a human donor with low-grade glioma or glioblastoma, undergoing nonglioma brain surgery, or in good health (not recorded which). The CDR3: CSAEANRDYEQYF. The CDR3 nucleotides read TGCAGTGCTGAAGCAAACAGGGACTACGAGCAGTACTTC.